This T cell receptor beta chain comes out of a study of blood T cell repertoires in COVID-19. Only in-frame clones appear in the TCRdb table, and some are missing; sequencing was by immunoSEQ multiplex PCR. The sample consists of hundreds of thousands of clones, roughly 87% of them appearing once. The ends were cut back, 4 bases at V and 3 bases at J, with 9 bases in the middle. The CDR3 totals 13 residues. Germline V CDR1 and CDR2: SGDLS, YYNGEE. This TCR derives from a man in his 60s who had recovered from COVID-19. The material sequenced was peripheral blood. The chain couples TRBV9 to TRBJ2-3, with D tentatively TRBD1 (5 bases). CDR3 in amino acids: CASSFQGTDTQYF. In nucleotides, the CDR3 is TGTGCCAGCAGCTTTCAGGGTACAGATACGCAGTATTTT.